This T cell receptor beta chain is from a study of identical twins. Points from the study as a whole: Researchers caution that invariant MAIT and iNKT cells could partly confound zero-insertion analyses. Models predicted too little out-of-frame TCR alpha sharing in monozygotic twins.

Trimming shortened V by 8 bases and J by 0 bases, and 11 bases separated the two germline ends. The CDR3 totals 14 residues. Germline CDR1 MNHNS, CDR2 SASEGT. Many counts were recorded for this clonotype. Its specificity is not known. TCRdb fed the 5' RACE reads into MiXCR, producing one record per CDR3 protein. The table includes 690,000 or so distinct CDR3 sequences, roughly 6% detected once. Healthy Caucasians were all of the donors. The J gene is TRBJ1-3, the V gene TRBV6-1, with a weak D call TRBD1 (5 bases). The sequence came from a man aged 18 to 29 in good health. Sequencing was performed on naive T cells sorted from blood. CDR3 bases: TGTGCCAGCTCCCTGGGGGGCTCTGGAAACACCATATATTTT. Protein product: CASSLGGSGNTIYF.